This T cell receptor (beta chain) is drawn from a study of cytomegalovirus exposure and HLA in healthy donors. With regard to this clone: Its antigen is not known.

Primers: 60 Vbeta forward and 13 Jbeta reverse. Assay used: immunoSEQ multiplex PCR; TCRdb lists only in-frame clones, some missing. The table records 120,000 to 150,000 clones, 82% of them present only once. V was trimmed by 5 bases and J by 0 bases, leaving 8 bases between them. The CDR3 has 15 residues. Germline V gene data show CDR1 as MDHEN and CDR2 as SYDVKM. Points from the study as a whole: Analyses of presence and absence presupposed an approximately uniform sequencing depth across donors.

The sample taken for sequencing was PBMCs. This TCR derives from a male donor in good health and CMV-seronegative. The chain couples TRBV28 to TRBJ2-6; D gene ambiguous. The CDR3 DNA sequence: TGTGCCAGCAGTCTAACCTTCTCTGGGGCCAACGTCCTGACTTTC. Protein product: CASSLTFSGANVLTF. The full variable domain, in which reference TRBV28 and TRBJ2-6 provide the parts outside the CDR3, is DVKVTQSSRYLVKRTGEKVFLECVQDMDHENMFWYRQDPGLGLRLIYFSYDVKMKEKGDIPEGYSVSREKKERFSLILESASTNQTSMYLCASSLTFSGANVLTFGAGSRLTVL.